This T cell receptor beta chain was obtained from a study of cytomegalovirus exposure and HLA in healthy donors. Study background: Approximately 190 million T cells yielded 117 million unique TCR beta sequences, as an earlier analysis found.

PCR was performed using 60 Vbeta and 13 Jbeta primers. Only in-frame clones appear in the TCRdb table, and some are missing; sequencing was by immunoSEQ multiplex PCR. The sample records approximately 130,000 clones, over 65% being singletons. Trimming shortened V by 2 bases and J by 4 bases, and 11 bases separated the two germline ends. In germline, CDR1 is MNHEY, CDR2 SMNVEV (reference sequence). CDR3 length equals 14 residues. This clonotype originated in a man aged 50 or older in good health and CMV-seronegative. V is TRBV27 and J is TRBJ1-2; perhaps TRBD1 as D (5 bases). The source material was PBMCs. The CDR3 reads CASSLRRTSYGYTF. In nucleotides, the CDR3 is TGTGCCAGCAGTTTACGTAGGACAAGCTATGGCTACACCTTC.